The 8 T cell receptor beta chains reported below all come from one sample, sequenced in a study of T cell clonality in common variable immunodeficiency. This table comes from immunoSEQ multiplex PCR, and its TCRdb copy is limited to in-frame clones, with some not included. Singletons are absent from the sample, which has roughly 30,000 clones. The sample taken for sequencing was peripheral blood mononuclear cells. These receptors came from a person aged 18 to 69 in good health.

This clone appeared many times. The CDR3 is cut off 3 residues early in the read; its end comes from the germline J gene. The chain combines TRBV6-1 with TRBJ1-5, with D uncertain. The V gene's germline CDR1 is MNHNS and CDR2 SASEGT. CDR3 length: 16 residues. Between the trimmed V and J ends, which lost 0 bases and 7 bases, there was a span of 16 bases. Here the CDR3 reads CASSEAAGRTGQPQHF. CDR3 bases read: TGTGCCAGCAGTGAAGCGGCCGGGCGAACGGGGCAGCCC.

This clone was detected many times. The read finishes 3 residues shy of the CDR3 end, and the germline J gene is used to complete it. The chain has TRBV7-9 and TRBJ2-5; 7 nucleotides match TRBD2. Germline CDR1 and CDR2: SEHNR and FQNEAQ (reference sequence). The CDR3 contains 15 residues. With 3 bases clipped from V and 5 bases from J, the junction kept 9 bases outside the gene matches. CDR3 DNA (partial): TGTGCCAGCAGCTTTCAGGGAGGGTTAGAGGAGACC. This translates into CASSFQGGLEET. The full-length CDR3 reads as CASSFQGGLEETQYF. The whole variable domain, filled in from reference TRBV7-9 and TRBJ2-5, reads DTGVSQNPRHKITKRGQNVTFRCDPISEHNRLYWYRQTLGQGPEFLTYFQNEAQLEKSRLLSDRFSAERPKGSFSTLEIQRTEQGDSAMYLCASSFQGGLEETQYFGPGTRLLVL.

This clone was found many times. The read comes to an end 3 residues before the CDR3 does, leaving the germline J gene to fill in the end. V gene TRBV29-1 combines with J gene TRBJ1-1; 8 bases align to TRBD1. Trimming took 7 bases from V and 5 from J; bases not matched to a gene: 9. The CDR3 is 13 residues long. The germline CDR1 and CDR2 sequences are SQVTM and ANQGSEA. The CDR3 spells CSGDRGDGTEAFF. The covered CDR3 bases are TGCAGCGGAGACAGGGGAGACGGGACTGAA.

This clone was detected ten times or more. The sequenced fragment ends 3 residues before the CDR3 boundary, so the rest is inferred from the germline J gene. The chain combines TRBV6-1 with TRBJ2-5; 12 bases map to TRBD2. Per germline, CDR1 MNHNS and CDR2 SASEGT. Trimming removed 2 bases from V and 5 bases from J; junction bases left unmatched: 3. The CDR3 sequence is 15 residues long. CDR3: CASSELAGGTETQYF. The sequenced CDR3 bases are TGTGCCAGCAGTGAACTAGCGGGAGGGACGGAGACC.

Concerning this clone itself: Read data end 3 residues before the CDR3 end; the end is taken from the germline J gene. This sample also contains other DNA sequences that code for the same CDR3. This sequence joins TRBV5-1 and TRBJ1-1; tentatively, D is TRBD1 (5 bases). CDR3 length: 13 residues. Germline V gene data show CDR1 as SGHRS and CDR2 as YFSETQ. Trimming removed 0 bases at V and 3 bases at J, with 6 bases between. CDR3 bases read: TGCGCCAGCAGCTTGGCGGGGGACACTGAA. Its protein product is CASSLAGDTE. Given in full, the CDR3 is CASSLAGDTEAFF.

This clone was counted only a few times. An end of the junction differs from the germline gene, which may be a read error. The CDR3 goes on 3 residues after the read ends, and that part is filled in from the germline J gene. This same CDR3 is encoded by further DNA sequences in the sample. This chain joins TRBV19 and TRBJ1-3; possibly TRBD1 for D (6 bases). CDR1 and CDR2 from the germline V gene are LNHDA and SQIVND (reference sequence). This CDR3 contains 13 residues. CDR3: CASSIERGNTIYF. CDR3 bases read: TGTGCCAGTAGTATTGAGAGGGGGAACACT.

This clone was seen many times. The read terminates 3 residues ahead of where the CDR3 ends, so the germline J gene completes it. The gene calls are TRBV5-4 and TRBJ2-7; D is undetermined. From germline, CDR1 is SGHNT and CDR2 YYREEE (reference sequence). The CDR3 loop spans 15 amino acids. The V gene lost 0 bases and the J gene lost 1 base, with 11 bases spanning the gap. The sequenced part of the CDR3 DNA is TGTGCCAGCAGCTTGGAAATAGAGCCTTCCTACGAG. Residues: CASSLEIEPSYE. The complete CDR3 protein is CASSLEIEPSYEQYF.

This clone was seen ten or more times. The read ends 3 residues before the CDR3 terminus; that terminus is restored from the germline J gene. The chain carries TRBV6-1 and TRBJ2-1; D call uncertain. CDR3 length: 16 residues. V was shortened by 1 base and J by 3 bases, with 13 bases between the two germline ends. The germline V gene encodes CDR1 MNHNS and CDR2 SASEGT. CDR3 DNA (partial): TGTGCCAGCAGTGAAGAAGTAGGGTACGGCTACAATGAG. It codes for CASSEEVGYGYNE. The CDR3 in full is CASSEEVGYGYNEQFF.